Sequencing of this T cell receptor beta chain was carried out in a study of blood T cell repertoires in COVID-19. Study in general: PBMCs, B-cell-depleted T cells, or T cells provided the cDNA or gDNA that made up the material.

Sequencing used immunoSEQ multiplex PCR; TCRdb keeps in-frame clones, though not all of them. The sample consists of about 51,000 clones, 86% of them appearing once. CDR1 and CDR2 from the germline V gene are MDHEN and SYDVKM. The trim removed 8 bases at V and 6 bases at J, leaving 10 bases unmatched. This CDR3 spans 15 amino acids. This clone was counted a single time. The chain couples TRBV28 to TRBJ1-6; 7 bases match TRBD1. Source material: peripheral blood. This clonotype was obtained from a man aged 55 to 70 with acute or convalescent COVID-19. Written as DNA, the CDR3 is TGTGCCAGCTGGGGACAGCCTTTTGGTAATTCACCCCTCCACTTT. Protein product: CASWGQPFGNSPLHF. The full variable domain, rest sourced from reference TRBV28 and TRBJ1-6, is DVKVTQSSRYLVKRTGEKVFLECVQDMDHENMFWYRQDPGLGLRLIYFSYDVKMKEKGDIPEGYSVSREKKERFSLILESASTNQTSMYLCASWGQPFGNSPLHFGNGTRLTVT.